The 17 T cell receptor beta chains below were found in one sample sequenced in a study of T-cell memory formation after mild COVID-19. TCRdb called the 5' RACE reads again in MiXCR, with one record for every CDR3 protein. The top ten clones hold 11% of a sample with approximately 210,000 distinct CDR3 sequences, around 25% of them seen once. Material for sequencing was PBMCs or a T cell subset sorted from them (not recorded which). All receptors derive from an adult woman who had mild COVID-19 (a few samples of this study predate the infection). Cell type and time point are not known.

This clonotype was counted only a few times. This chain links TRBV7-9 with TRBJ1-3, with D perhaps matching TRBD1 (5 bases). The germline CDR1 and CDR2 sequences are SEHNR and FQNEAQ (reference sequence). CDR3 length: 16 residues. Trimming took 5 bases from V and 0 from J, leaving 14 bases between them. The CDR3, as DNA: TGTGCCAGCAGCACCGGGACGGTTCTCTCTGGAAACACCATATATTTT. The encoded protein is CASSTGTVLSGNTIYF.

In this sample, this clonotype turned up a few times. The chain uses TRBV11-3 and TRBJ1-1; D call uncertain. Trimming left V 0 bases short and J 4 bases short, with 12 bases between. Germline loops: CDR1 SGHNT, CDR2 YENEEA. This CDR3 contains 15 residues. The CDR3 coding sequence is TGTGCCAGCAGCTTAGATCTATACCGGGGCACTGAAGCTTTCTTT. It translates to CASSLDLYRGTEAFF. Complete variable domain (other parts from reference TRBV11-3 and TRBJ1-1): EAGVVQSPRYKIIEKKQPVAFWCNPISGHNTLYWYLQNLGQGPELLIRYENEEAVDDSQLPKDRFSAERLKGVDSTLKIQPAELGDSAVYLCASSLDLYRGTEAFFGQGTRLTVV.

The chain links TRBV2 to TRBJ2-1; no definite D call. Trimming shortened V by 6 bases and J by 0 bases, and 6 bases separated the two germline ends. The CDR3 totals 13 residues. Germline CDR1 SNHLY, CDR2 FYNNEI. The CDR3 spells CASRPSSYNEQFF. The CDR3 DNA reads as TGTGCCAGCAGGCCTAGCTCCTACAATGAGCAGTTCTTC.

The chain recombines TRBV6-5 with TRBJ2-3, with a possible D match to TRBD2 (7 bases). CDR1 and CDR2 from the germline V gene are MNHEY and SVGAGI. Trimming cost V 5 bases and J 2 bases, with 14 bases left between them. The CDR3 length is 15 residues. The chain's CDR3 is CASSHRGAYTDTQYF. The CDR3, as DNA: TGTGCCAGCAGTCACCGGGGGGCCTACACAGATACGCAGTATTTT.

V gene TRBV6-1 combines with J gene TRBJ1-6, with a weak D call TRBD1 (5 bases). There are 16 residues in the CDR3. With 4 bases removed from V and 8 bases from J, the gap between germline ends came to 18 bases. Germline-derived CDR1 and CDR2 are MNHNS and SASEGT. The CDR3 nucleotides are TGTGCCAGCAGTGCGGGGCGATCTCTATTGGATTCACCCCTCCACTTT. Translating it yields CASSAGRSLLDSPLHF.

The V and J genes are TRBV7-2 and TRBJ2-7; the D gene is possibly TRBD1 (7 bases). V lost 8 bases, J lost 6 bases, and 17 bases lay in between. Looked up from germline, CDR1 is SGHTA and CDR2 is FQGNSA. The CDR3 extends over 13 amino acids. CDR3: CASRGTDSGEQYF. In DNA form, the CDR3 reads TGTGCCAGCCGGGGGACAGACTCGGGCGAGCAGTACTTC.

The chain is built from TRBV12-3 or TRBV12-4 and TRBJ2-7, with D hard to call. The CDR3 is 12 residues long. V dropped 5 bases and J dropped 6 bases, with 11 bases sitting between them. CDR3 amino acids: CASSRTGLEQYF. The CDR3 coding sequence is TGTGCCAGCAGTCGGACGGGCCTCGAGCAGTACTTC.

In this sample, this clonotype turned up a few times. The gene calls are TRBV12-3 or TRBV12-4 and TRBJ1-5; D gene unclear. The length of the CDR3 is 15 residues. V was shortened by 5 bases and J by 3 bases, with 14 bases between the two germline ends. DNA of the CDR3: TGTGCCAGCAGTCGGCAGTCGGGTACCAATCAGCCCCAGCATTTT. As protein: CASSRQSGTNQPQHF.

The chain combines TRBV7-2 with TRBJ2-3, with D hard to call. Germline values: CDR1 SGHTA, CDR2 FQGNSA. The CDR3 runs to 14 residues. V lost 5 bases and J 4 bases, leaving 13 bases between the germline ends. CDR3 nucleotides: TGTGCCAGCAGCGTTACGAGCATCCCAGATACGCAGTATTTT. Amino acids: CASSVTSIPDTQYF.

The V gene is TRBV4-2, the J gene TRBJ1-3, with no clear D. Trimming took off 0 bases at V and 1 base at J, with 13 bases between the two ends. Germline CDR1 LGHNA, CDR2 YNFKEQ. CDR3 length equals 17 residues. The CDR3 region is CASSQEAHSASGNTIYF. CDR3 coding DNA: TGTGCCAGCAGCCAAGAGGCCCACAGCGCGTCTGGAAACACCATATATTTT.

The rearrangement joins TRBV7-8 to TRBJ2-2; the D gene is possibly TRBD2 (5 bases). The germline gives CDR1 SGHVS, CDR2 FQNEAQ. The germline V and J ends were trimmed by 2 bases and 7 bases, with 17 bases remaining between them. The CDR3 extends over 16 amino acids. The DNA for the CDR3 is TGTGCCAGCAGCTTAATAAGCGGAATTCCCCACGGGGAGCTGTTTTTT. This gives the protein CASSLISGIPHGELFF.

This clonotype showed up just a few times. In DNA, the CDR3 is TGTGCCAGCAGCCAAGGGATCGGGGTTTCCTACGAGCAGTACTTC. It specifies CASSQGIGVSYEQYF. The V and J genes are TRBV4-2 and TRBJ2-7; tentative D call: TRBD2 (5 bases). V was trimmed by 1 base and J by 1 base, leaving 11 bases between them. The CDR3 has 15 amino acids. The germline V gene has CDR1 LGHNA and CDR2 YNFKEQ.

Only a few counts were recorded for this clonotype. This chain joins TRBV7-2 and TRBJ2-1; weak D call: TRBD2 (5 bases). Germline lookup yields CDR1 SGHTA and CDR2 FQGNSA. The CDR3 is made up of 13 amino acids. The V and J ends lost 10 bases and 5 bases respectively, with 15 bases between them. The CDR3 is CATREGRNNEQFF. CDR3 nucleotide sequence: TGTGCCACCCGAGAGGGTCGCAACAATGAGCAGTTCTTC.

The chain couples TRBV6-4 to TRBJ2-1, with 9 positions matching TRBD2. This CDR3 is built from 16 residues. The V gene's germline CDR1 is MRHNA and CDR2 SNTAGT. J gave up 6 bases and V 2 bases, and 8 bases lay outside the gene matches. CDR3 sequence: CASSDRGLASRNEQFF. The CDR3 region has the DNA TGTGCCAGCAGTGACCGGGGACTAGCCTCGCGCAATGAGCAGTTCTTC.

The chain couples TRBV19 to TRBJ2-3; 10 bases fit TRBD1. The CDR3 sequence is 18 residues long. From germline, CDR1 is LNHDA and CDR2 SQIVND (reference sequence). Trimming cost V 5 bases and J 0 bases; bases outside gene matches: 11. CDR3 in amino acids: CASSAGQGPLLSTDTQYF. The CDR3 DNA reads as TGTGCCAGTAGTGCGGGACAGGGGCCCCTCTTAAGCACAGATACGCAGTATTTT.

This chain joins TRBV5-4 and TRBJ1-1; unclear D gene. The V gene lost 1 base and the J gene lost 2 bases, with 12 bases spanning the gap. This CDR3 spans 15 amino acids. Per the germline V gene, CDR1 is SGHNT and CDR2 is YYREEE (reference sequence). The CDR3: CASSLPWGLNTEAFF. CDR3 DNA: TGTGCCAGCAGCTTGCCTTGGGGATTAAACACTGAAGCTTTCTTT.

There are a few counts of this clonotype. An end of the junction does not agree with germline; a read error may underlie this. The chain links TRBV7-7 to TRBJ2-5; D may match TRBD1 or TRBD2 (5 bases each). Germline V gene lookup returns CDR1 SSHAT and CDR2 FNYEAQ (reference sequence). The CDR3 length is 14 residues. The CDR3 here is CASSLGVHQETQYF. The CDR3 DNA sequence: TGTGCTAGCAGCTTGGGGGTTCACCAAGAGACCCAGTACTTC.